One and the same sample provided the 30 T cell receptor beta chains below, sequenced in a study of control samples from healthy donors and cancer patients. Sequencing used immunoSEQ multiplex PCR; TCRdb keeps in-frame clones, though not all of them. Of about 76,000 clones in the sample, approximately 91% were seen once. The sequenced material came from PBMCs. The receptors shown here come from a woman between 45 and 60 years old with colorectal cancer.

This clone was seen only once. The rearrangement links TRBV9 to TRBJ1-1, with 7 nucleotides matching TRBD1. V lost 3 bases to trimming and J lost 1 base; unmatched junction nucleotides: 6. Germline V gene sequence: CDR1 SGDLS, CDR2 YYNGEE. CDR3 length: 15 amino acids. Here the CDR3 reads CASSARDSTNTEAFF. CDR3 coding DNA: TGTGCCAGCAGCGCCCGGGACAGTACGAACACTGAAGCTTTCTTT.

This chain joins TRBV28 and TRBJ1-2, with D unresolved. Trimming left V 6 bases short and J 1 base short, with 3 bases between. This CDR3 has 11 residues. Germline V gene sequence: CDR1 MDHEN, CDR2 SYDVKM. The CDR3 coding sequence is TGTGCCAGCAGCTTTAACTATGGCTACACCTTC. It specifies CASSFNYGYTF.

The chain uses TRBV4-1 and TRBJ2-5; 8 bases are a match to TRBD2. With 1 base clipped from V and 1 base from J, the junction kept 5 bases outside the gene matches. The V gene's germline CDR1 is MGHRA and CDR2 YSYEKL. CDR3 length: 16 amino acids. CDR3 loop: CASSQGSGEGQETQYF. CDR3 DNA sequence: TGCGCCAGCAGCCAAGGTAGCGGGGAAGGCCAAGAGACCCAGTACTTC.

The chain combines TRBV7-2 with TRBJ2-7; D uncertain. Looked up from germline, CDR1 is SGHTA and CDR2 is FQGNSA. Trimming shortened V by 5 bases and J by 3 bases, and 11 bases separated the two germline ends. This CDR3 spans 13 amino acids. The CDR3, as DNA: TGTGCCAGCAGCATCCCCGGCAGCTACGAGCAGTACGTC. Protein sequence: CASSIPGSYEQYV.

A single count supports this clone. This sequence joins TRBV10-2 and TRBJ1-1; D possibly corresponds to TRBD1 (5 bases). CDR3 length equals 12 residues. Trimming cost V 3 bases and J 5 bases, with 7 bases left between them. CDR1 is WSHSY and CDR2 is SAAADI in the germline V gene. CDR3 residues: CASSEQATEAFF. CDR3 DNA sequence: TGCGCCAGCAGTGAACAGGCGACTGAAGCTTTCTTT.

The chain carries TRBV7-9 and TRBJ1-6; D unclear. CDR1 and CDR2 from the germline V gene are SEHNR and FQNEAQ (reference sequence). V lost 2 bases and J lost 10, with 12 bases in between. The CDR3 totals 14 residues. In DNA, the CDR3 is TGTGCCAGCAGCTTAAATGGAGTTGGGTCACCCCTCCACTTT. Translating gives CASSLNGVGSPLHF.

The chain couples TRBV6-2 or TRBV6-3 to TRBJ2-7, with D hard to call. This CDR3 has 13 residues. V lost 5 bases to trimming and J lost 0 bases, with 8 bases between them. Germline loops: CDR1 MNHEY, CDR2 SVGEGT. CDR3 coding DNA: TGTGCCAGCAGTAAGGACGTCTCCTACGAGCAGTACGTC. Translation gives CASSKDVSYEQYV.

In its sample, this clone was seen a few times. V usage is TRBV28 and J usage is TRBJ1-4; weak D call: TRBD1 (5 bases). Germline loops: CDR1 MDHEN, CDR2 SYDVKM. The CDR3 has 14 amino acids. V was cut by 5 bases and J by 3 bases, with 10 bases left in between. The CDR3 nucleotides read TGTGCCAGCAGTGGACACTTTTCTAATGAAAAACTGTTTTTT. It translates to CASSGHFSNEKLFF.

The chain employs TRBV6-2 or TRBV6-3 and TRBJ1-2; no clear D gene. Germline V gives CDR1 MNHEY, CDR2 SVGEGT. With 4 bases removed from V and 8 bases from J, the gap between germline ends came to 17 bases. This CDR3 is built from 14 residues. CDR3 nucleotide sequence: TGTGCCAGCAGTTCTGCCGGGAGGGTAGAGGGCTACACCTTC. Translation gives CASSSAGRVEGYTF.

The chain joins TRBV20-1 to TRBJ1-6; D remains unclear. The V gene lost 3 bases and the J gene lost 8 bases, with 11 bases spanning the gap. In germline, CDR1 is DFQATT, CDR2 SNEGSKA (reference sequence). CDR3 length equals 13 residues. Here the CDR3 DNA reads TGCAGTGCTAGTCCGGGGTTCCATTCACCCCTCCACTTT. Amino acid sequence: CSASPGFHSPLHF.

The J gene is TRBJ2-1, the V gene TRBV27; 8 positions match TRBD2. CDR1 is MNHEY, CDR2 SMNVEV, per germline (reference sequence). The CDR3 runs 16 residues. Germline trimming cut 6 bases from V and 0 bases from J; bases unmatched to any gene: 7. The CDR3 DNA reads TGTGCCAGCAGACATAGCGGGGTTAGCTCCTACAATGAGCAGTTCTTC. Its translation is CASRHSGVSSYNEQFF.

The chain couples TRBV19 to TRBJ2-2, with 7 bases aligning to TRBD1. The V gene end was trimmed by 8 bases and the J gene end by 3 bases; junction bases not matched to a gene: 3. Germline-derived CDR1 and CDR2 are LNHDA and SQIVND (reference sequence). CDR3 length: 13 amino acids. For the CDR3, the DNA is TGTGCCAGTCGGGGACAGTACACCGGGGAGCTGTTTTTT. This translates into CASRGQYTGELFF.

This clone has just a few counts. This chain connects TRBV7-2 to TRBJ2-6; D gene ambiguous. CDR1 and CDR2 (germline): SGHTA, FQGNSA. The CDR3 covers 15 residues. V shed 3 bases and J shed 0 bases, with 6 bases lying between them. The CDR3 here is CASSFTNSGANVLTF. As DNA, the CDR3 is TGTGCCAGCAGCTTCACAAACTCTGGGGCCAACGTCCTGACTTTC.

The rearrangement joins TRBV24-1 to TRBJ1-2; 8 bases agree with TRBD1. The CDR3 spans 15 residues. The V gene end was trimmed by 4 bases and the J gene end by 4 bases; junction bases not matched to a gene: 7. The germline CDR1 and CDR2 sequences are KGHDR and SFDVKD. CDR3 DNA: TGTGCCACCAGTGACCCCGGACAGGGTGCCTATGGCTACACCTTC. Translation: CATSDPGQGAYGYTF.

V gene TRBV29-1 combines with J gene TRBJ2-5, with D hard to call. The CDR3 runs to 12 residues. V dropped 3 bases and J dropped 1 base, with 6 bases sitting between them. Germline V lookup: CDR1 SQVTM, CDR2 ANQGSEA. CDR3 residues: CSVDHSQETQYF. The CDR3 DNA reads TGCAGCGTTGATCATTCCCAAGAGACCCAGTACTTC.

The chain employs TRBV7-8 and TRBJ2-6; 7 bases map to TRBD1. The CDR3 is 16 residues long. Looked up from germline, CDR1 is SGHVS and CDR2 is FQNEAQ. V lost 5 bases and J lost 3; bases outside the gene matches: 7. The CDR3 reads CASSPRTGLGANVLTF. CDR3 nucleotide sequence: TGTGCCAGCAGCCCTCGGACAGGACTTGGGGCCAACGTCCTGACTTTC.

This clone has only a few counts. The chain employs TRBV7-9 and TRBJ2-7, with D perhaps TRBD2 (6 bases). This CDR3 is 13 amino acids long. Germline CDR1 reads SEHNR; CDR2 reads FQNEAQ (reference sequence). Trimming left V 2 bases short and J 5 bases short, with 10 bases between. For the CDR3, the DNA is TGTGCCAGCAGCTTATTTTCGGGGGACGAGCAGTACGTC. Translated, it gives CASSLFSGDEQYV.

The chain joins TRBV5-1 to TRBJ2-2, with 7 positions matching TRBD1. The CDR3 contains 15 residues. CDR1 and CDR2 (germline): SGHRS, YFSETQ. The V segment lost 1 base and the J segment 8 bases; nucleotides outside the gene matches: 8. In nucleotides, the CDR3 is TGCGCCAGCAGCTTGAAGACAGGGTTTTCGGGGGAGCTGTTTTTT. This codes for CASSLKTGFSGELFF.

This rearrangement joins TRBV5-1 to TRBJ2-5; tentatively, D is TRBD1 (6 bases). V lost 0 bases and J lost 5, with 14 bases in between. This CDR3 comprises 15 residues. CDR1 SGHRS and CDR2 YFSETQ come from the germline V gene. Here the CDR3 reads CASSLAGPQGETQYF. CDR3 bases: TGCGCCAGCAGCTTGGCGGGACCCCAGGGGGAGACCCAGTACTTC.

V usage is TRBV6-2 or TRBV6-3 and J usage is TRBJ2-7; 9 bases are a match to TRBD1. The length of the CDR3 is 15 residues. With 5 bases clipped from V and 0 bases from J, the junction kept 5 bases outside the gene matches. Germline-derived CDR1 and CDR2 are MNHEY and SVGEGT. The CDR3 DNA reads TGTGCCAGCAGTGCCGGGACAGGGAGCTCCTACGAGCAGTACGTC. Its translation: CASSAGTGSSYEQYV.

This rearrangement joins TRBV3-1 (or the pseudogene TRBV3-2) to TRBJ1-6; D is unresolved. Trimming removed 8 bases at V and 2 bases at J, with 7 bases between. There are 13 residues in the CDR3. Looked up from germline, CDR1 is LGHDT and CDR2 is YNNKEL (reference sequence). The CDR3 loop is CASANTYNSPLHF. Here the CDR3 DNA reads TGTGCCAGCGCGAATACCTATAATTCACCCCTCCACTTT.

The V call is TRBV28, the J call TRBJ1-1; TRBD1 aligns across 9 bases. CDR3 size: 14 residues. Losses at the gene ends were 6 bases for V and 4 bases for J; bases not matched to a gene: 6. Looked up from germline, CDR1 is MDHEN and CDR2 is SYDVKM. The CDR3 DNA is TGTGCCAGCAGCCTAGGGACAGGGCCCACTGAAGCTTTCTTT. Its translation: CASSLGTGPTEAFF.

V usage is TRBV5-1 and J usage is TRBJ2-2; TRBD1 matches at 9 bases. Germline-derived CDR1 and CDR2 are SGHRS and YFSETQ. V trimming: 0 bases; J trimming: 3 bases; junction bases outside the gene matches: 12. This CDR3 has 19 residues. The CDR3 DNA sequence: TGCGCCAGCAGCTTGGAACAGGGGGCTATTGATCTGTACACCGGGGAGCTGTTTTTT. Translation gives CASSLEQGAIDLYTGELFF. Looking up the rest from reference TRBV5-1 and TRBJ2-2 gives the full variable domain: KAGVTQTPRYLIKTRGQQVTLSCSPISGHRSVSWYQQTPGQGLQFLFEYFSETQRNKGNFPGRFSGRQFSNSRSEMNVSTLELGDSALYLCASSLEQGAIDLYTGELFFGEGSRLTVL.

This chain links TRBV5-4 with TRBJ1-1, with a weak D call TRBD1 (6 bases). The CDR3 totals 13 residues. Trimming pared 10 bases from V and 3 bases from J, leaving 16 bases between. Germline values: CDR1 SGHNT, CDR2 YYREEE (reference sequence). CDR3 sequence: CACGSRGDTEAFF. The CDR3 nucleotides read TGTGCCTGCGGAAGCAGGGGTGACACTGAAGCTTTCTTT. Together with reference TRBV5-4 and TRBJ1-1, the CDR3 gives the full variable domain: ETGVTQSPTHLIKTRGQQVTLRCSSQSGHNTVSWYQQALGQGPQFIFQYYREEENGRGNFPPRFSGLQFPNYSSELNVNALELDDSALYLCACGSRGDTEAFFGQGTRLTVV.

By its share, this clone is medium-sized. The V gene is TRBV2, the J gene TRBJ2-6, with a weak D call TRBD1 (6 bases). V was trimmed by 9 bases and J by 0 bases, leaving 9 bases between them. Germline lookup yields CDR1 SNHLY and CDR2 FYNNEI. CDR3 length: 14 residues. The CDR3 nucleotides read TGTGCCAGACAACAGGGCTCTGGGGCCAACGTCCTGACTTTC. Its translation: CARQQGSGANVLTF.

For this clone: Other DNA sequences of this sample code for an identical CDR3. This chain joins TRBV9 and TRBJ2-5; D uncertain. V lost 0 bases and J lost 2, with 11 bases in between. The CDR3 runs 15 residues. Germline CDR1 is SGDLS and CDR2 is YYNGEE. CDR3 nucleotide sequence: TGTGCCAGCAGCGTAGCGGGCGGCCCTCAAGAGACCCAGTACTTC. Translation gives CASSVAGGPQETQYF.

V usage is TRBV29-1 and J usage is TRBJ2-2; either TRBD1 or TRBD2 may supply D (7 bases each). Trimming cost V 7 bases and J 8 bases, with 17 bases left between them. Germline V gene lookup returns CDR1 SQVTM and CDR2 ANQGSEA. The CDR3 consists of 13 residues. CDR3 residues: CSAIRQGLGELFF. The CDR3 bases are TGCAGCGCAATTCGACAGGGACTAGGGGAGCTGTTTTTT.

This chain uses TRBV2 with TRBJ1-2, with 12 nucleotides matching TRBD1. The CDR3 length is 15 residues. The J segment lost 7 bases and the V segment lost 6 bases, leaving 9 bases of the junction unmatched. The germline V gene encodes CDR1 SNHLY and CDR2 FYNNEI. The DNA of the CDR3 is TGTGCCAGCAGGGCCTCCGGGACAGGGGGCGGTGGCTACACCTTC. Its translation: CASRASGTGGGGYTF.

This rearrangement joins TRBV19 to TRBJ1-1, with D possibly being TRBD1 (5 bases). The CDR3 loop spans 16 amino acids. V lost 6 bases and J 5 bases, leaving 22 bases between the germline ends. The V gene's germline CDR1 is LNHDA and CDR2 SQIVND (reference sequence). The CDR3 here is CASRLPGKDGRTEAFF. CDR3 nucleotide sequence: TGTGCCAGTAGGTTGCCAGGGAAAGATGGGAGGACTGAAGCTTTCTTT.

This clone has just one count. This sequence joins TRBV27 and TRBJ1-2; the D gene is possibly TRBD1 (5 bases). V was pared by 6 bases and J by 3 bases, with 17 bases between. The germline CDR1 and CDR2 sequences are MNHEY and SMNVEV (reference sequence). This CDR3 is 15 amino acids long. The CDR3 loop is CASRGGQKGDYGYTF. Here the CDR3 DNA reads TGTGCCAGCAGGGGGGGTCAAAAAGGGGACTATGGCTACACCTTC.